This passage covers 3 T cell receptor beta chains from one sample sequenced in a study of neurological immune-mediated disorders. TCRdb redid the calling of the 5' RACE reads with MiXCR, one entry per CDR3 protein. The sample includes under 70,000 distinct CDR3 sequences, around 5.2% seen only once; the top ten take around 2.8%. The specimen sequenced was PBMCs. The receptors shown here come from a woman aged 25-40 years with multiple sclerosis.

The chain recombines TRBV5-1 with TRBJ2-6, with TRBD1 as a possible D gene (5 bases). Germline V lookup: CDR1 SGHRS, CDR2 YFSETQ. The CDR3 is 16 residues long. V was pared by 3 bases and J by 0 bases, with 10 bases between. In nucleotides, the CDR3 is TGCGCCAGCAGCTCACAGGACCGCTCTGGGGCCAACGTCCTGACTTTC. It is translated as CASSSQDRSGANVLTF.

This clonotype was recorded a few times. The chain joins TRBV20-1 to TRBJ1-2; D remains ambiguous. V was pared by 4 bases and J by 1 base, with 7 bases between. Per the germline V gene, CDR1 is DFQATT and CDR2 is SNEGSKA (reference sequence). The CDR3 covers 12 residues. DNA for the CDR3: TGCAGTGCTACCCCAGTTAACTATGGCTACACCTTC. Translating it yields CSATPVNYGYTF.

This clonotype has a count of ten or more. At one boundary the junction diverges from the germline segment, which might be a read error. The rearrangement links TRBV28 to TRBJ1-5; D remains unclear. Germline V gives CDR1 MDHEN, CDR2 SYDVKM. This CDR3 comprises 12 residues. CDR3 residues: CASSPPAQPQNF. The DNA of the CDR3 is TGTGCCAGCAGTCCCCCGGCTCAGCCCCAGAATTTT.